This entry lists 8 T cell receptor beta chains sequenced from one sample in a study of regulatory T cells listed by TCRdb under 2018. The method behind the library was the immunoSEQ multiplex PCR assay. For the multiplex PCR, 52 forward TRBV primers and 13 reverse TRBJ primers were used, and amplification bias was corrected with both assay-based and computational methods. The table comes from immuneACCESS by way of TCRdb, which keeps in-frame sequences with V and J called. Part of the clones is missing from these tables; in studies checked, under half for an unresolved V gene and the rest for unknown reasons. The table for this sample lists over 5,500 clones; about 84% of them were counted only once. Around 29% of the sample belongs to the ten largest clones. The sequenced sample was CD8+ T cells sorted from blood. The receptors shown here come from a child under 18 with CD3G deficiency.

This sequence joins TRBV18 and TRBJ2-7; 11 bases fit TRBD1. The CDR3 consists of 15 residues. Trimming removed 3 bases from V and 1 base from J; junction bases left unmatched: 2. Germline CDR1 and CDR2: KGHSH and LQKENI. The CDR3 is CASSPGTGGSYEQYF. The CDR3 nucleotides are TGTGCCAGCTCACCCGGGACAGGGGGTTCCTACGAGCAGTACTTC.

This chain uses TRBV28 with TRBJ2-7; 12 bases are shared with TRBD2. Germline CDR1 is MDHEN and CDR2 is SYDVKM. The CDR3 has 15 amino acids. J gave up 1 base and V 6 bases, and 4 bases lay outside the gene matches. CDR3 sequence: CASSPTSGSSYEQYF. The CDR3 DNA reads TGTGCCAGCAGCCCGACTAGCGGGAGTTCCTACGAGCAGTACTTC.

The chain joins TRBV19 to TRBJ2-1; 9 nucleotides agree with TRBD2. Germline V gene sequence: CDR1 LNHDA, CDR2 SQIVND (reference sequence). The ends lost 5 bases at V and 5 bases at J; junction bases unmatched: 10. This CDR3 region has 16 residues. The DNA of the CDR3 is TGTGCCAGTAGTCCAATGGGAGGGACTAGCAACAATGAGCAGTTCTTC. Amino acid sequence: CASSPMGGTSNNEQFF.

The chain joins TRBV7-9 to TRBJ1-1; 7 bases are shared with TRBD1. Per the germline V gene, CDR1 is SEHNR and CDR2 is FQNEAQ (reference sequence). This CDR3 is 13 amino acids long. The V segment lost 3 bases and the J segment 5 bases; nucleotides outside the gene matches: 3. The CDR3 loop reads CASSLRQGTEAFF. The CDR3 region has the DNA TGTGCCAGCAGCTTGAGACAGGGAACTGAAGCTTTCTTT.

The J gene is TRBJ2-1, the V gene TRBV7-9, with D tentatively TRBD1 (6 bases). Germline-derived CDR1 and CDR2 are SEHNR and FQNEAQ (reference sequence). V was trimmed by 4 bases and J by 9 bases, leaving 13 bases between them. This CDR3 is 13 amino acids long. The CDR3 DNA reads TGTGCCAGCAGCTCCTCACAGGGTAGTGAGCAGTTCTTC. This translates into CASSSSQGSEQFF. The full variable domain, rest sourced from reference TRBV7-9 and TRBJ2-1, is DTGVSQNPRHKITKRGQNVTFRCDPISEHNRLYWYRQTLGQGPEFLTYFQNEAQLEKSRLLSDRFSAERPKGSFSTLEIQRTEQGDSAMYLCASSSSQGSEQFFGPGTRLTVL.

With regard to this clone: Other DNA variants within this sample encode the same CDR3. The V and J genes are TRBV19 and TRBJ2-1; D remains unclear. The V gene lost 5 bases and the J gene lost 7 bases, with 12 bases spanning the gap. From germline, CDR1 is LNHDA and CDR2 SQIVND (reference sequence). The CDR3 consists of 13 residues. The CDR3 DNA is TGTGCCAGTAGTTTTCGCGGTGGGAATGAGCAGTTCTTC. It is translated as CASSFRGGNEQFF.

V usage is TRBV7-9 and J usage is TRBJ1-1; D uncertain. V shed 3 bases and J shed 1 base, with 6 bases lying between them. The CDR3 has 13 residues. Germline V gene lookup returns CDR1 SEHNR and CDR2 FQNEAQ (reference sequence). For the CDR3, the DNA is TGTGCCAGCAGCTTCAGCGGGAACACTGAAGCTTTCTTT. Translating gives CASSFSGNTEAFF.

The chain links TRBV5-1 to TRBJ2-1, with 10 bases lining up with TRBD2. The CDR3 contains 15 residues. The V and J ends lost 0 bases and 7 bases, in that order; junction bases with no gene match: 4. CDR1 SGHRS and CDR2 YFSETQ come from the germline V gene. Here the CDR3 reads CASSLETSGVNEQFF. CDR3 DNA: TGCGCCAGCAGCTTGGAAACTAGCGGGGTGAATGAGCAGTTCTTC.